This passage covers 12 T cell receptor beta chains from one sample sequenced in a study of T cells in Graves' hyperthyroidism and ophthalmopathy (dated by TCRdb to the late 2010s). The library relied on multiplex PCR. The instrument was an Illumina HiSeq 2000. Amplification of TCR beta CDR3 regions was carried out from RNA transcripts. The TCR CDR3 was subjected to a first round of RT-PCR using the HTBI primer set and the Qiagen OneStep RT-PCR kit. The public reads were quality trimmed at Q25 with fastp and then assembled into clones with MiXCR by TCRdb, keeping productive beta chains. Merged by CDR3 protein, the rows form single entries marked with the most common genes and DNA. This sample has hundreds of thousands of distinct CDR3 sequences in its table, and about 18% of those were observed once. About 50% of the sample goes to the ten largest clones. Sequencing used blood. The receptors shown here come from a woman in her sixties with Graves' ophthalmopathy.

This clonotype was seen a few times. This sequence joins TRBV9 and TRBJ2-3, with 9 positions matching TRBD2. This CDR3 spans 16 amino acids. The ends lost 1 base at V and 1 base at J; junction bases unmatched: 4. Per the germline V gene, CDR1 is SGDLS and CDR2 is YYNGEE. The DNA for the CDR3 is TGTGCCAGCAGCGTATCGGGCGGGAGGGGCACAGATACGCAGTATTTT. It specifies CASSVSGGRGTDTQYF.

V gene TRBV20-1 combines with J gene TRBJ2-2, with D tentatively TRBD1 or TRBD2 (5 bases each). Trimming cost V 0 bases and J 1 base, with 15 bases left between them. The germline CDR1 and CDR2 sequences are DFQATT and SNEGSKA (reference sequence). The CDR3 sequence is 17 residues long. The CDR3 loop reads CSARDGAPEKNTGELFF. CDR3 sequence (DNA): TGCAGTGCTAGAGACGGGGCCCCCGAAAAGAACACCGGGGAGCTGTTTTTT.

This clonotype was picked up a small number of times. V gene TRBV7-2 combines with J gene TRBJ2-3; D possibly matches TRBD1 or TRBD2 (5 bases each). The CDR3 totals 15 residues. V lost 3 bases, J lost 0 bases, and 10 bases lay in between. Germline V CDR1 and CDR2: SGHTA, FQGNSA. The CDR3 here is CASSFFGASTDTQYF. CDR3 DNA sequence: TGTGCCAGCAGCTTTTTCGGGGCTAGCACAGATACGCAGTATTTT.

The chain employs TRBV6-6 and TRBJ1-2; possibly TRBD1 for D (5 bases). Per the germline V gene, CDR1 is MNHNY and CDR2 is SVGAGI (reference sequence). The CDR3 is 15 amino acids. V was trimmed by 2 bases and J by 8 bases, leaving 18 bases between them. The CDR3 reads CASSYPSVGGRGYTF. The CDR3 DNA reads as TGTGCCAGCAGTTACCCATCAGTCGGGGGTCGGGGCTACACCTTC.

This clonotype was seen many times. The rearrangement links TRBV7-2 to TRBJ2-5, with 7 bases aligning to TRBD1. This CDR3 has 15 residues. Trimming cost V 6 bases and J 5 bases; bases outside gene matches: 12. The V gene's germline CDR1 is SGHTA and CDR2 FQGNSA. The CDR3, as DNA: TGTGCCAGCAGGGTGACAGGGATACGAGTCGAGACCCAGTACTTC. Amino acids: CASRVTGIRVETQYF.

In its sample, this clonotype was seen a few times. The chain joins TRBV7-9 to TRBJ2-1, with TRBD2 matching over 10 bases. The ends lost 5 bases at V and 2 bases at J; junction bases unmatched: 3. Germline V gene lookup returns CDR1 SEHNR and CDR2 FQNEAQ (reference sequence). This CDR3 is built from 15 residues. In DNA form, the CDR3 reads TGTGCCAGCAGCGCTAGCGGGAGTGCCTACAATGAGCAGTTCTTC. Protein: CASSASGSAYNEQFF.

Ten or more counts support this clonotype. The rearrangement joins TRBV5-1 to TRBJ2-2; D is perhaps TRBD1 (5 bases). The V gene's germline CDR1 is SGHRS and CDR2 YFSETQ. Trimming pared 1 base from V and 4 bases from J, leaving 14 bases between. CDR3 length: 16 amino acids. In DNA, the CDR3 is TGCGCCAGCAGCTTGCTTGGCAGACAGATCACCGGGGAGCTGTTTTTT. Translated: CASSLLGRQITGELFF. The whole variable domain, remainder taken from reference TRBV5-1 and TRBJ2-2, is KAGVTQTPRYLIKTRGQQVTLSCSPISGHRSVSWYQQTPGQGLQFLFEYFSETQRNKGNFPGRFSGRQFSNSRSEMNVSTLELGDSALYLCASSLLGRQITGELFFGEGSRLTVL.

This clonotype was found many times. The chain joins TRBV2 to TRBJ2-3, with 7 bases identical to TRBD2. Trimming took 4 bases from V and 3 from J; bases not matched to a gene: 4. This CDR3 is built from 14 residues. Germline lookup yields CDR1 SNHLY and CDR2 FYNNEI. CDR3 protein: CASSGQGGTDTQYF. In nucleotides, the CDR3 is TGTGCCAGCAGTGGGCAGGGAGGGACAGATACGCAGTATTTT.

This clonotype has ten or more counts. V usage is TRBV10-3 and J usage is TRBJ2-7; weak D call: TRBD2 (5 bases). Germline lookup yields CDR1 ENHRY and CDR2 SYGVKD. V lost 3 bases to trimming and J lost 4 bases, with 7 bases between them. This CDR3 contains 12 residues. Here the CDR3 reads CAISERDYEQYF. The CDR3 coding sequence is TGTGCCATCAGTGAACGGGATTACGAGCAGTACTTC.

The chain couples TRBV4-2 to TRBJ1-1; D is ambiguous. The germline gives CDR1 LGHNA, CDR2 YNFKEQ. CDR3 size: 15 residues. V lost 4 bases, J lost 4 bases, and 16 bases lay in between. The CDR3 protein is CASSPPTGQGTEAFF. CDR3 coding DNA: TGTGCCAGCAGCCCACCGACCGGGCAAGGCACTGAAGCTTTCTTT.

The genes are TRBV10-3 and TRBJ2-3; D not resolved. There are 13 residues in the CDR3. Germline V gives CDR1 ENHRY, CDR2 SYGVKD. Deletions cut 7 bases from V and 2 bases from J, with 10 bases between. CDR3 coding DNA: TGTGCCATCAACGCGCCACCCACAGATACGCAGTATTTT. It encodes CAINAPPTDTQYF.

This clonotype appeared a few times. The chain couples TRBV9 to TRBJ2-4; 7 bases line up with TRBD2. The CDR3 runs to 13 residues. Germline CDR1 is SGDLS and CDR2 is YYNGEE. J lost 9 bases, V lost 7 bases, and 10 bases had no gene match. The DNA of the CDR3 is TGTGCCAGCGCCCGAAGCGGGAAGAGCATTCAGTACTTC. Amino acid sequence: CASARSGKSIQYF.